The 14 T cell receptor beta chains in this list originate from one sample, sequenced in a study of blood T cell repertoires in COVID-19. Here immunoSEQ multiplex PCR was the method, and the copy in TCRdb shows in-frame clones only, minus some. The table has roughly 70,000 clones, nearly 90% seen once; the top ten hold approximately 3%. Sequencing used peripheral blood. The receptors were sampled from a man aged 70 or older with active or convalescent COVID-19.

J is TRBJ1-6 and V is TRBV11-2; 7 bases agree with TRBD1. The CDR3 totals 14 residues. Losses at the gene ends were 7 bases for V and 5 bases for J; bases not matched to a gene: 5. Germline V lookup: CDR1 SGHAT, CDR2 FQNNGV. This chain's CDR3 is CASTMGQNNSPLHF. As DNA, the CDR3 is TGTGCCAGCACCATGGGACAGAATAATTCACCCCTCCACTTT.

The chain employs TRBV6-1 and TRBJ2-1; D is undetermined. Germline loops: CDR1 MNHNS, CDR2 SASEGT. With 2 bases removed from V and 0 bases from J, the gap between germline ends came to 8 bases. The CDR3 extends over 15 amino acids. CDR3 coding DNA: TGTGCCAGCAGTGAATTACGGAGCTCCTACAATGAGCAGTTCTTC. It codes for CASSELRSSYNEQFF.

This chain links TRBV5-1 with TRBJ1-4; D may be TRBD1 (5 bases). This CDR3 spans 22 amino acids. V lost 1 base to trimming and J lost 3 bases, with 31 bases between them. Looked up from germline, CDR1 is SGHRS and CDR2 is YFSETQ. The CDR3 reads CASSLFPMSGGSGSTANEKLFF. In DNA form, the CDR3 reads TGCGCCAGCAGCTTGTTCCCGATGAGTGGGGGGAGTGGCTCTACGGCTAATGAAAAACTGTTTTTT.

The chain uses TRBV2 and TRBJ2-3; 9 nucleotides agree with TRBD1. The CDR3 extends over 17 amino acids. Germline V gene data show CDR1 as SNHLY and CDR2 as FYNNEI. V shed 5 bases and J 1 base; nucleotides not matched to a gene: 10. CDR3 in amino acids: CASSPTAQGAGTDTQYF. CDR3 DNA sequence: TGTGCCAGCAGTCCTACCGCACAGGGGGCGGGCACAGATACGCAGTATTTT.

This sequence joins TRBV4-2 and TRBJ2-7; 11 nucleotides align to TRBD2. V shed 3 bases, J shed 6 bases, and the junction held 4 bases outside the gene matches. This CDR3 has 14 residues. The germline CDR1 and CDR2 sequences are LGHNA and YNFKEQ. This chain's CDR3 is CASSQASGRFEQYF. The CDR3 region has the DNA TGTGCCAGCAGCCAGGCTAGCGGGAGGTTCGAGCAGTACTTC.

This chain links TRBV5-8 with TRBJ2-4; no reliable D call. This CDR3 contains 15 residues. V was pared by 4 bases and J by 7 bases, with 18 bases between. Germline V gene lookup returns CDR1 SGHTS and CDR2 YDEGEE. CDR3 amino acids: CASSRLVSWVNIQYF. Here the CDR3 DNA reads TGTGCCAGCAGCCGACTGGTTTCCTGGGTCAACATTCAGTACTTC.

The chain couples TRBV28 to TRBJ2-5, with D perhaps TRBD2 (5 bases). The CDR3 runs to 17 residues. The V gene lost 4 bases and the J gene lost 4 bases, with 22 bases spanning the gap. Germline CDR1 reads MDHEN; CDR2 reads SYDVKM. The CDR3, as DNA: TGTGCCAGCAGTTCCTCCGGGAAACTATATCTCGGAGAGACCCAGTACTTC. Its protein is CASSSSGKLYLGETQYF.

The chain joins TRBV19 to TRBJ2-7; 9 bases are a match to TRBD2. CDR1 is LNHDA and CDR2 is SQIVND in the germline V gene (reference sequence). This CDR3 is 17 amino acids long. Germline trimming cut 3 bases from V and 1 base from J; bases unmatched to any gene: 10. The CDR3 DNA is TGTGCCAGTAGTATTTTAGGTAGCGGGGGAACTTCCTACGAGCAGTACTTC. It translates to CASSILGSGGTSYEQYF.

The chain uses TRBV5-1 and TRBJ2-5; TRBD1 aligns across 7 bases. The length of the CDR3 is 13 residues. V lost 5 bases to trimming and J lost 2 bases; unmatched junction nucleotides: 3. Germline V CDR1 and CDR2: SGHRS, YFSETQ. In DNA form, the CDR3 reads TGCGCCAGCAGTGGGACAGTTCAAGAGACCCAGTACTTC. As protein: CASSGTVQETQYF.

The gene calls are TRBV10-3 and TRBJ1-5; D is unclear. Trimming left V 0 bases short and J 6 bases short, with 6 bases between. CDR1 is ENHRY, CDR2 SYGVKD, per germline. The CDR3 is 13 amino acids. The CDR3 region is CAISESGGQPQHF. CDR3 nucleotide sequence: TGTGCCATCAGTGAGTCCGGCGGTCAGCCCCAGCATTTT.

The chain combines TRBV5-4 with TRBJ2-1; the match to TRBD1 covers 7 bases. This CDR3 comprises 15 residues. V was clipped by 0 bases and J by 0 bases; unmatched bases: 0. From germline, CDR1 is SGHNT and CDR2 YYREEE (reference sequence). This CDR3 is CASSLGTGSYNEQFF. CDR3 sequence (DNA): TGTGCCAGCAGCTTGGGGACAGGCTCCTACAATGAGCAGTTCTTC.

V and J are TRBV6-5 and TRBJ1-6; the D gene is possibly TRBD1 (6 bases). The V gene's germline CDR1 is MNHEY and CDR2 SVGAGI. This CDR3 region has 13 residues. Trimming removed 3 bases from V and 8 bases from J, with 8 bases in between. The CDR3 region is CASSYAGDSPLHF. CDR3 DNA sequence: TGTGCCAGCAGTTATGCAGGGGATTCACCCCTCCACTTT.

This chain's CDR3 is CASSPRTSGSIEQFF. The CDR3 DNA follows: TGTGCCAGCAGCCCCAGGACTAGCGGGAGCATTGAGCAGTTCTTC. V is TRBV11-2 and J is TRBJ2-1; 13 nucleotides agree with TRBD2. This CDR3 is 15 amino acids long. V lost 5 bases to trimming and J lost 9 bases; unmatched junction nucleotides: 7. CDR1 is SGHAT and CDR2 is FQNNGV in the germline V gene.

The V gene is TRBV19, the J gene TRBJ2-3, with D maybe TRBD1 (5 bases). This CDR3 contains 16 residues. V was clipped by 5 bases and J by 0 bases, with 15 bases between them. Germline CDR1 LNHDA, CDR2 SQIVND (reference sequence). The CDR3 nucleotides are TGTGCCAGTAGTTTCTCGACAGCCGCGAGCACAGATACGCAGTATTTT. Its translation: CASSFSTAASTDTQYF.